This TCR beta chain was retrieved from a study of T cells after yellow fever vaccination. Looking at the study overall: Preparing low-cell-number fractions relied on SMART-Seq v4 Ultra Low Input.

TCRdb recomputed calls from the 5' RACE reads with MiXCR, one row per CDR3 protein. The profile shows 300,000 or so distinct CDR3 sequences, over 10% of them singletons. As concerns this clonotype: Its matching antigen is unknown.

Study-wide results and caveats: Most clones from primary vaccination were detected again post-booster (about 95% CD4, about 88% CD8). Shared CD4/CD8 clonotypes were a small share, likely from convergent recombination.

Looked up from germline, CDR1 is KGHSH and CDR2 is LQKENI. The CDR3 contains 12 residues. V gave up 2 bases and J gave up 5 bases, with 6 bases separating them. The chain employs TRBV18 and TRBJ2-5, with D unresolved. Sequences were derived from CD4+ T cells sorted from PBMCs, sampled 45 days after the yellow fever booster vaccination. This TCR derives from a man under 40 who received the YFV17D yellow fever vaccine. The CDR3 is CASSPEVETQYF. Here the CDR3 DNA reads TGTGCCAGCTCACCAGAGGTGGAGACCCAGTACTTC.